This T cell receptor (beta chain) was retrieved from a study of blood T cells in healthy people across ages. Study-wide results and caveats: There were more naive CD4+ cells and higher diversity in long-lived donors than in aged donors.

A second 7 to 11 cycle PCR used barcoded and J-beta primers. No fewer than 3 million CDR3-containing paired-end reads came from each sample. Each CDR3 protein gets one entry after TCRdb re-called the 5' RACE reads with MiXCR. The sample shows 780,000 or so distinct CDR3 sequences, about 56% of them seen only once. The CDR3 extends over 16 amino acids. CDR1 MNHNS and CDR2 SASEGT come from the germline V gene. Trimming pared 1 base from V and 0 bases from J, leaving 13 bases between. As for this clonotype: What it binds is unknown.

The sequenced sample was blood. The V gene is TRBV6-1, the J gene TRBJ2-7; D possibly corresponds to TRBD1 (5 bases). The origin of this receptor is a man aged 40-49 years in good health. CDR3 in DNA: TGTGCCAGCAGTGAAGTGGGCAGGGTCGACTCCTACGAGCAGTACTTC. Protein: CASSEVGRVDSYEQYF.